The 26 T cell receptor beta chains listed next were all sequenced from one sample in a study of shared clonotypes between healthy human individuals. Sequencing used immunoSEQ multiplex PCR; TCRdb keeps in-frame clones, though not all of them. The sample shows about 2.4 million clones, 93% of them seen only once. Sequencing was carried out using naive CD4+ T cells from PBMCs. Subset meaning: CD45RA+ positively selected. Receptor source: a man aged 18 to 35 in good health. Some clones in this sample may be carry-over from other donors' samples.

Turning to this clone: The conserved phenylalanine or tryptophan normally closing the CDR3 is absent here, so this likely arose from a read error. The DNA is left out, because the CDR3 cannot be placed on it with certainty; the CDR3 is given as TCRdb lists it. The V gene is TRBV28, the J gene TRBJ1-1. The germline CDR1 and CDR2 sequences are MDHEN and SYDVKM. The CDR3 length equals 12 residues, ends included. This CDR3 is CASSSVEGPPAP.

The chain joins TRBV14 to TRBJ1-2; D gene unclear. Deletions cut 0 bases from V and 4 bases from J, with 9 bases between. The CDR3 loop spans 14 amino acids. Per the germline V gene, CDR1 is SGHDN and CDR2 is FVKESK. CDR3 nucleotides: TGTGCCAGCAGCCAAGATGGGCTCCGCTATGGCTACACCTTC. Residues: CASSQDGLRYGYTF.

The rearrangement links TRBV6-1 to TRBJ2-7, with D perhaps TRBD2 (5 bases). Germline CDR1 reads MNHNS; CDR2 reads SASEGT. The CDR3 is made up of 14 amino acids. Trimming took 6 bases from V and 0 from J, leaving 12 bases between them. CDR3 region: CASRGDYSSYEQYF. In nucleotides, the CDR3 is TGTGCCAGCAGGGGAGACTACAGCTCCTACGAGCAGTACTTC.

As to this clone: Sequence at one end of the junction differs from germline and may be a read error. V usage is TRBV7-9 and J usage is TRBJ2-6, with 8 bases matching TRBD1. The CDR3 has 18 amino acids. Germline V gene sequence: CDR1 SEHNR, CDR2 FQNEAQ (reference sequence). As DNA, the CDR3 is TGTGCCAGCAGCTTTAGCACGATTCGGGACAGGAGGGCCCACGTCCTGACTTTC. Translating gives CASSFSTIRDRRAHVLTF.

The chain uses TRBV9 and TRBJ1-2, with 8 bases that match TRBD1. Per germline, CDR1 SGDLS and CDR2 YYNGEE. J gave up 4 bases and V 5 bases, and 7 bases lay outside the gene matches. The CDR3 runs to 14 residues. The CDR3 coding sequence is TGTGCCAGCAGTCCGGACAGGGTTAGCTATGGCTACACCTTC. It translates to CASSPDRVSYGYTF.

The J gene is TRBJ1-3, the V gene TRBV10-2; 7 bases fit TRBD1. Germline CDR1 is WSHSY and CDR2 is SAAADI. With V trimmed by 6 bases and J by 0 bases, 2 bases remained unmatched. This CDR3 contains 14 residues. The CDR3 loop reads CASRAGGSGNTIYF. The CDR3 DNA sequence: TGCGCCAGCAGAGCAGGGGGCTCTGGAAACACCATATATTTT.

The rearrangement uses TRBV7-9 and TRBJ2-1, with a possible D match to TRBD2 (5 bases). Germline lookup yields CDR1 SEHNR and CDR2 FQNEAQ (reference sequence). Trimming cost V 5 bases and J 15 bases, with 14 bases left between them. The CDR3 spans 11 residues. The CDR3 bases are TGTGCCAGCAGCCAGGAGGACTGGGGGTTCTTC. The encoded protein is CASSQEDWGFF.

V gene TRBV19 combines with J gene TRBJ1-5, with 8 bases lining up with TRBD1. Germline V gives CDR1 LNHDA, CDR2 SQIVND (reference sequence). CDR3 length equals 15 residues. V dropped 4 bases and J dropped 4; count of bases not matched to a gene: 6. CDR3 in amino acids: CASSRDRGGNQPQHF. The CDR3 region has the DNA TGTGCCAGTAGTAGAGACAGGGGCGGGAATCAGCCCCAGCATTTT.

This chain links TRBV5-1 with TRBJ2-2; 13 bases are shared with TRBD2. CDR1 is SGHRS and CDR2 is YFSETQ in the germline V gene. The CDR3 sequence is 17 residues long. Trimming cost V 5 bases and J 5 bases; bases outside gene matches: 9. CDR3 loop: CASRLAGGPSSTGELFF. Here the CDR3 DNA reads TGCGCCAGCAGACTAGCGGGAGGGCCCTCGAGTACCGGGGAGCTGTTTTTT.

This clone was recorded a few times. The V call is TRBV30, the J call TRBJ1-5, with D possibly matching TRBD1 (6 bases). The CDR3 runs 15 residues. The germline gives CDR1 GTSNPN, CDR2 SVGIG (reference sequence). Trimming took 3 bases from V and 0 from J, leaving 12 bases between them. CDR3 residues: CAWSRLQGSNQPQHF. CDR3 nucleotide sequence: TGTGCCTGGAGCCGATTACAGGGTAGCAATCAGCCCCAGCATTTT.

This chain uses TRBV28 with TRBJ1-1; D is uncertain. Germline CDR1 MDHEN, CDR2 SYDVKM. The germline V and J ends were trimmed by 3 bases and 5 bases, with 19 bases remaining between them. The CDR3 runs 16 residues. This CDR3 reads CASSFSFASQETEAFF. In DNA, the CDR3 is TGTGCCAGCAGTTTCTCCTTTGCCAGTCAGGAAACTGAAGCTTTCTTT.

The CDR3 DNA is TGTGCCAGCGTGGGGGGGTTTATGAACACTGAAGCTTTCTTT. It encodes CASVGGFMNTEAFF. The chain uses TRBV6-1 and TRBJ1-1; a weak D match, TRBD1 (5 bases). Trimming removed 8 bases from V and 0 bases from J, with 13 bases in between. CDR3 length equals 14 residues. Germline CDR1 reads MNHNS; CDR2 reads SASEGT.

J is TRBJ1-2 and V is TRBV5-4, with 8 bases fitting TRBD1. V was pared by 3 bases and J by 6 bases, with 4 bases of the junction left unmatched. Looked up from germline, CDR1 is SGHNT and CDR2 is YYREEE (reference sequence). The CDR3 spans 13 residues. In DNA form, the CDR3 reads TGTGCCAGCAGCTCCGTGGACAGGGATGGCTACACCTTC. Its protein product is CASSSVDRDGYTF.

The J gene is TRBJ2-2, the V gene TRBV5-1; possibly TRBD2 for D (5 bases). The germline V and J ends were trimmed by 5 bases and 3 bases, with 26 bases remaining between them. The CDR3 has 19 amino acids. Germline loops: CDR1 SGHRS, CDR2 YFSETQ. Written as DNA, the CDR3 is TGCGCCAGCAGTCGCCCTAAGGCGGGCCCTCCCTGGGACACCGGGGAGCTGTTTTTT. This translates into CASSRPKAGPPWDTGELFF.

There are a few counts of this clone. The chain couples TRBV19 to TRBJ1-5; TRBD1 aligns across 8 bases. CDR3 length: 15 residues. Trimming removed 3 bases from V and 3 bases from J; junction bases left unmatched: 4. Germline CDR1 LNHDA, CDR2 SQIVND (reference sequence). The CDR3 region has the DNA TGTGCCAGTAGTATTGGGGACAGGTACAATCAGCCCCAGCATTTT. Amino acids: CASSIGDRYNQPQHF.

This rearrangement joins TRBV7-3 to TRBJ1-3; D remains ambiguous. The V end lost 4 bases, the J end lost 0 bases, and 7 bases lay between the germline ends. The CDR3 sequence is 14 residues long. The germline V gene encodes CDR1 SGHTA and CDR2 FQGTGA. The CDR3 nucleotides read TGTGCCAGCAGCTCACCCTACTCTGGAAACACCATATATTTT. Translated, it gives CASSSPYSGNTIYF.

This clone was recorded once. This chain uses TRBV5-1 with TRBJ2-7, with D maybe TRBD2 (6 bases). V lost 0 bases and J lost 6, with 13 bases in between. CDR1 is SGHRS and CDR2 is YFSETQ in the germline V gene. The CDR3 contains 14 residues. As DNA, the CDR3 is TGCGCCAGCAGCTTGGTCTGGGAGGAGTCCGAGCAGTACTTC. Its translation is CASSLVWEESEQYF.

The V gene is TRBV7-7, the J gene TRBJ2-3; D call uncertain. CDR3 size: 13 residues. Trimming removed 1 base from V and 1 base from J, with 3 bases in between. The germline CDR1 and CDR2 sequences are SSHAT and FNYEAQ (reference sequence). CDR3 coding DNA: TGTGCCAGCAGCTTAGAGGGCACAGATACGCAGTATTTT. Amino acids: CASSLEGTDTQYF.

The V gene is TRBV27, the J gene TRBJ2-5; 12 nucleotides align to TRBD1. CDR3 length: 16 residues. Germline assignment: CDR1 MNHEY and CDR2 SMNVEV (reference sequence). The J segment lost 7 bases and the V segment lost 4 bases, leaving 10 bases of the junction unmatched. DNA for the CDR3: TGTGCCAGCAGTTCACCGGGACAGGGGGCGCCAGGGACCCAGTACTTC. Amino acid sequence: CASSSPGQGAPGTQYF.

This sequence joins TRBV19 and TRBJ2-5; D may be TRBD1 (5 bases). Trimming removed 3 bases at V and 2 bases at J, with 13 bases between. This CDR3 is 15 amino acids long. Germline CDR1 is LNHDA and CDR2 is SQIVND (reference sequence). CDR3 bases: TGTGCCAGTAGTATCGTCAGGGATGTACAAGAGACCCAGTACTTC. Amino acid sequence: CASSIVRDVQETQYF.

The chain employs TRBV7-9 and TRBJ2-3; 7 nucleotides agree with TRBD1. V was pared by 1 base and J by 5 bases, with 9 bases of the junction left unmatched. Per the germline V gene, CDR1 is SEHNR and CDR2 is FQNEAQ (reference sequence). This CDR3 contains 16 residues. For the CDR3, the DNA is TGTGCCAGCAGCTTAGGGAGACAGGGTAGAGGAGATACGCAGTATTTT. Amino acids: CASSLGRQGRGDTQYF.

The chain recombines TRBV2 with TRBJ1-1; D is unclear. Germline V CDR1 and CDR2: SNHLY, FYNNEI. The CDR3 is 14 amino acids. V was shortened by 6 bases and J by 1 base, with 12 bases between the two germline ends. The CDR3 reads CASSYQTTNTEAFF. The CDR3 nucleotides are TGTGCCAGCAGCTATCAGACAACGAACACTGAAGCTTTCTTT.

V gene TRBV6-5 combines with J gene TRBJ2-2; no firm D call. The CDR3 loop spans 15 amino acids. Trimming took off 3 bases at V and 0 bases at J, with 8 bases between the two ends. CDR1 and CDR2 from the germline V gene are MNHEY and SVGAGI. CDR3 nucleotide sequence: TGTGCCAGCAGTTATACCGGAGCGAACACCGGGGAGCTGTTTTTT. Residues: CASSYTGANTGELFF.

The J gene is TRBJ1-1, the V gene TRBV7-9, with D hard to call. The length of the CDR3 is 13 residues. V lost 4 bases and J 3 bases, leaving 9 bases between the germline ends. CDR1 SEHNR and CDR2 FQNEAQ come from the germline V gene (reference sequence). The DNA for the CDR3 is TGTGCCAGCAGCTGGACGTTCTACACTGAAGCTTTCTTT. It yields the protein CASSWTFYTEAFF.

The V call is TRBV9, the J call TRBJ2-5, with D unclear. The CDR3 covers 13 residues. Germline CDR1 is SGDLS and CDR2 is YYNGEE. V lost 4 bases and J lost 1, with 8 bases in between. The CDR3 sequence: CASSQAPQETQYF. CDR3 sequence (DNA): TGTGCCAGCAGCCAGGCCCCCCAAGAGACCCAGTACTTC. Together with reference TRBV9 and TRBJ2-5, the CDR3 gives the full variable domain: DSGVTQTPKHLITATGQRVTLRCSPRSGDLSVYWYQQSLDQGLQFLIQYYNGEERAKGNILERFSAQQFPDLHSELNLSSLELGDSALYFCASSQAPQETQYFGPGTRLLVL.

This chain connects TRBV28 to TRBJ2-7; D tentatively fits TRBD1 or TRBD2 (6 bases each). CDR1 MDHEN and CDR2 SYDVKM come from the germline V gene. V lost 6 bases, J lost 3 bases, and 21 bases lay in between. This CDR3 has 16 amino acids. The CDR3 region is CASRLGGGGQIYEQYF. CDR3 nucleotides: TGTGCCAGCAGGCTAGGAGGAGGGGGGCAAATCTACGAGCAGTACTTC.